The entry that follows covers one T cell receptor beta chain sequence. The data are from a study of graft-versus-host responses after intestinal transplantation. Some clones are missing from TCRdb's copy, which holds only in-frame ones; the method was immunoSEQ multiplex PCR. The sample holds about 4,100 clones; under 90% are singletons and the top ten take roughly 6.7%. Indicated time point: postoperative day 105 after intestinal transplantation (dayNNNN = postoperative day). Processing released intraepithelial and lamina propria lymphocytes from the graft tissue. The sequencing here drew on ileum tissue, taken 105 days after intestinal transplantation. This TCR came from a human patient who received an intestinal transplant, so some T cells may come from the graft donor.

CDR3 sequence (DNA): TGTGCCAGCAGCGTAGATCCGGGGGGGCTAGTCACAGATACGCAGTATTTT. It encodes CASSVDPGGLVTDTQYF. The chain carries TRBV9 and TRBJ2-3; 8 bases fit TRBD2. This CDR3 has 17 residues. V lost 0 bases to trimming and J lost 2 bases; unmatched junction nucleotides: 8. Germline CDR1 reads SGDLS; CDR2 reads YYNGEE. Using reference TRBV9 and TRBJ2-3 for the parts outside the CDR3, the full variable domain is DSGVTQTPKHLITATGQRVTLRCSPRSGDLSVYWYQQSLDQGLQFLIQYYNGEERAKGNILERFSAQQFPDLHSELNLSSLELGDSALYFCASSVDPGGLVTDTQYFGPGTRLTVL.